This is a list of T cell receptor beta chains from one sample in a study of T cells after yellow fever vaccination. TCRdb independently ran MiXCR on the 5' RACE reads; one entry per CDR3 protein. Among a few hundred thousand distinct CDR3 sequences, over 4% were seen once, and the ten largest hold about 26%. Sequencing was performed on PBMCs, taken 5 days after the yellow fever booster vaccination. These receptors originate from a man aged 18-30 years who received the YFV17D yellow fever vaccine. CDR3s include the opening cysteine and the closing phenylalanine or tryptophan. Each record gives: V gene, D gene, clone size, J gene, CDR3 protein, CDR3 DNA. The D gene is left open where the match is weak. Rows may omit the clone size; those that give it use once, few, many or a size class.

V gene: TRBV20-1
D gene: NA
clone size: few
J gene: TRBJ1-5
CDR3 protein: CSARDPLGFDQPQHF
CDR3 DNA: TGCAGTGCTAGAGATCCATTAGGCTTTGATCAGCCCCAGCATTTT

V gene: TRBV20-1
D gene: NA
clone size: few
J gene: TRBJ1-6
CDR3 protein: CSARDKGSANSPLHF
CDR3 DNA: TGCAGTGCTAGAGATAAGGGATCGGCTAATTCACCCCTCCACTTT

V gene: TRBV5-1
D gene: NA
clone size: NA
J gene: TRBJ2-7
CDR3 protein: CASSLGVGSTYEQYF
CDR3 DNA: TGCGCCAGCAGCTTGGGGGTCGGGTCCACCTACGAGCAGTACTTC

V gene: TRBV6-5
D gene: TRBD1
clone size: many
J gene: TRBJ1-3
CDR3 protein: CASRRQGQPLANTIYF
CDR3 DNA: TGTGCCAGCAGGCGACAGGGACAACCTCTGGCAAACACCATATATTTT

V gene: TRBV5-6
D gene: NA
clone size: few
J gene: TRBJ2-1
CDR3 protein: CASSLAGLASSYNEQFF
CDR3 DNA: TGTGCCAGCAGCTTGGCCGGACTCGCGAGCTCCTACAATGAGCAGTTCTTC

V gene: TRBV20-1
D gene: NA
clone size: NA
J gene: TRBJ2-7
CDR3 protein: CSAAPGTYSYEQYF
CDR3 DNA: TGCAGTGCCGCCCCCGGGACATACTCCTACGAGCAGTACTTC

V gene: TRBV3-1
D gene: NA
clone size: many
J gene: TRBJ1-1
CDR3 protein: CASSQGGGRNTEAFF
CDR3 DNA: TGTGCCAGCAGCCAAGGAGGCGGGAGGAACACTGAAGCTTTCTTT

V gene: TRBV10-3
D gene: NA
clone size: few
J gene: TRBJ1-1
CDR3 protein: CAIRGVATEAFF
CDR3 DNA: TGTGCCATCAGGGGAGTTGCCACTGAAGCTTTCTTT

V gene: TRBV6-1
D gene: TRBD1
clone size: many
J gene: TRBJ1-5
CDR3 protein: CASSADRVGQPQHF
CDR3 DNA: TGTGCCAGCAGCGCAGACAGGGTGGGTCAGCCCCAGCATTTT

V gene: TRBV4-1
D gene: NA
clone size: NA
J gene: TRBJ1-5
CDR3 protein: CASSHPDGNNQPQHF
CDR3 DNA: TGCGCCAGCAGCCATCCGGACGGGAACAATCAGCCCCAGCATTTT

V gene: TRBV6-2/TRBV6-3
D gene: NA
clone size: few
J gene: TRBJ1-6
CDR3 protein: CASSPDRRQLDSPLHF
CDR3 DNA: TGTGCCAGCAGTCCCGACAGGCGACAGCTTGATTCACCCCTCCACTTT

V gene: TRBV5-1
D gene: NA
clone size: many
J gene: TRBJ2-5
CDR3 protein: CASSLVAGSETQYF
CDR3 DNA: TGCGCCAGCAGCTTGGTCGCTGGTTCCGAGACCCAGTACTTC

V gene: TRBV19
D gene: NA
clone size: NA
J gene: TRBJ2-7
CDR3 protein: CASSIEWRQGQSEQYF
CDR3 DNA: TGTGCCAGTAGTATAGAATGGAGGCAGGGCCAAAGCGAGCAGTACTTC

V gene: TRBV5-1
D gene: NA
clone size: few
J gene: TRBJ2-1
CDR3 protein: CASSLSGGKRGNEQFF
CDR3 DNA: TGCGCCAGCAGCTTGTCCGGGGGCAAAAGAGGCAATGAGCAGTTCTTC

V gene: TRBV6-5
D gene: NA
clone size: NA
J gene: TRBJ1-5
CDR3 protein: CASSYGPYQPQHF
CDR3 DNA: TGTGCCAGCAGTTACGGTCCTTATCAGCCCCAGCATTTT

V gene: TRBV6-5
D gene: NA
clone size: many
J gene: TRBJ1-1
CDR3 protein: CASSQLRGTEAFF
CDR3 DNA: TGTGCCAGCAGTCAACTGAGAGGGACTGAAGCTTTCTTT

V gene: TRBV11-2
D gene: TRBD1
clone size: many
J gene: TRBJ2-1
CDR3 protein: CASSADRGNEQFF
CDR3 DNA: TGTGCCAGCAGTGCGGACAGGGGCAATGAGCAGTTCTTC

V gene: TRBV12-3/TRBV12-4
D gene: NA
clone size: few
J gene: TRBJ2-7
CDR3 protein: CASKGFYEQYF
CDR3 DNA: TGTGCCAGCAAAGGATTCTACGAGCAGTACTTC

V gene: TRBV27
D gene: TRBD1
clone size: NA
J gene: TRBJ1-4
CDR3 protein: CASGTGLLATNEKLFF
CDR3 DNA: TGTGCCAGCGGGACAGGGCTACTTGCAACTAATGAAAAACTGTTTTTT

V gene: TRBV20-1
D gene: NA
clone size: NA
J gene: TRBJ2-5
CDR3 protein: CSATSTGYETQYF
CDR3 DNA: TGCAGTGCTACCTCTACAGGGTATGAGACCCAGTACTTC

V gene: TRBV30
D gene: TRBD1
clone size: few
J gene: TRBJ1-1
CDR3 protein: CAWSEWDRTNTEAFF
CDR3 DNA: TGTGCCTGGAGCGAATGGGACAGGACGAACACTGAAGCTTTCTTT

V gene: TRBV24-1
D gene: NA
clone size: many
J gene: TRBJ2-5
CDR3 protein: CATSDWTAETQYF
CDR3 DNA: TGTGCCACCAGTGATTGGACAGCAGAGACCCAGTACTTC

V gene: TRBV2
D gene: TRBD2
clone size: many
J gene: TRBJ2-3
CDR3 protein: CASSVGRGGTDTQYF
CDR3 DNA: TGTGCCAGCAGTGTCGGGCGGGGGGGCACAGATACGCAGTATTTT

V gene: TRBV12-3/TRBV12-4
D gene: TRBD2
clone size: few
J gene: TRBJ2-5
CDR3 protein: CASSSGGAGGETQYF
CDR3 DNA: TGTGCCAGCAGTTCCGGGGGGGCCGGAGGAGAGACCCAGTACTTC

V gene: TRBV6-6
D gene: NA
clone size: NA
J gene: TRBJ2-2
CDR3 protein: CASSYDRTNTGELFF
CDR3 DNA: TGTGCCAGCAGTTACGATCGGACGAACACCGGGGAGCTGTTTTTT

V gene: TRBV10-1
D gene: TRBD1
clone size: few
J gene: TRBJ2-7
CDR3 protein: CASSDSQGDEQYF
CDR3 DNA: TGCGCCAGCAGTGATTCACAGGGGGACGAGCAGTACTTC

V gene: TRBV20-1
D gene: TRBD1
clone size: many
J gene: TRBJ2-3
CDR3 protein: CSASDRDHTQYF
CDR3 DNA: TGCAGTGCTAGTGACAGGGATCATACGCAGTATTTT

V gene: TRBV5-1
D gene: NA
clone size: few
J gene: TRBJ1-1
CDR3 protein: CASSWPRRGLNTEAFF
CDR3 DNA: TGCGCCAGCAGCTGGCCCCGAAGAGGGTTGAACACTGAAGCTTTCTTT

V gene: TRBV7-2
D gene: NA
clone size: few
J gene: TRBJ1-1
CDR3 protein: CASSLGTSPTEAFF
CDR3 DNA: TGTGCCAGCAGCTTAGGGACAAGTCCCACTGAAGCTTTCTTT

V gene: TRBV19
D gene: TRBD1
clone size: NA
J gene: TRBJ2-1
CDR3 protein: CASSIRTGPRDEQFF
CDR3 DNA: TGTGCCAGTAGTATAAGGACAGGGCCTAGGGATGAGCAGTTCTTC

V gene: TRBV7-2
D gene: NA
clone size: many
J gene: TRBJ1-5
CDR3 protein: CASSLVGWDNQPQHF
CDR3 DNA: TGTGCCAGCAGCTTAGTTGGATGGGACAATCAGCCCCAGCATTTT

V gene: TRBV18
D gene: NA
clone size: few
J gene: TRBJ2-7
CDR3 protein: CASSPMGLSSSYEQYF
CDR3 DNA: TGTGCCAGCTCACCGATGGGACTTTCCAGCTCCTACGAGCAGTACTTC

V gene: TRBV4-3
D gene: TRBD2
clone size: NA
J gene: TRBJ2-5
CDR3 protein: CASSEKRGVRSSQETQYF
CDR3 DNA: TGCGCCAGCAGCGAAAAGCGGGGAGTCAGATCCTCTCAAGAGACCCAGTACTTC

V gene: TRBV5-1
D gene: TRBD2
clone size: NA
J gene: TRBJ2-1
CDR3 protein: CASSLSPGGDNEQFF
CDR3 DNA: TGCGCCAGCAGCTTGTCGCCCGGGGGGGACAATGAGCAGTTCTTC

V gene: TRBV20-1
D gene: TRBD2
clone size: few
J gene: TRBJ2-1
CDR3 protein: CSAERGGRNEQFF
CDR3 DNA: TGCAGTGCTGAGCGGGGGGGCCGCAATGAGCAGTTCTTC

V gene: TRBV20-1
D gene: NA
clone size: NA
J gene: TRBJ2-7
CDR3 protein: CSAGAPRGAYEQHF
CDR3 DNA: TGCAGTGCTGGGGCCCCGAGGGGGGCCTACGAGCAGCACTTC

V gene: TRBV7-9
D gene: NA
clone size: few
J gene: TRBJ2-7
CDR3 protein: CASSLVPGPEQYF
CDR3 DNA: TGTGCCAGCAGCTTAGTCCCAGGGCCCGAGCAGTACTTC

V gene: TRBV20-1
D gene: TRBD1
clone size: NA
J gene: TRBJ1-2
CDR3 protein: CSARAPGTGGTVNYGYTF
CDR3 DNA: TGCAGTGCTAGAGCTCCCGGGACAGGGGGTACTGTAAACTATGGCTACACCTTC

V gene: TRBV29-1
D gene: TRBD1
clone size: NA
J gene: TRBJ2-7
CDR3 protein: CSVEFPGGYEQYF
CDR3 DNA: TGCAGCGTTGAATTCCCAGGGGGCTACGAGCAGTACTTC

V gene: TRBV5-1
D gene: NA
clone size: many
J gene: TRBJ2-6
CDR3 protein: CASSLYLTGGSGANVLTF
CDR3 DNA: TGCGCCAGCAGCTTGTATCTGACAGGAGGCTCTGGGGCCAACGTCCTGACTTTC

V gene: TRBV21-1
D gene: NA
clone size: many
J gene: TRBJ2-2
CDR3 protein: CASPPAGGEANTGELFF
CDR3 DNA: TGTGCCAGCCCCCCGGCAGGGGGCGAAGCGAACACCGGGGAGCTGTTTTTT

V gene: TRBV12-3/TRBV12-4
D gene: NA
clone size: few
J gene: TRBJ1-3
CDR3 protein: CASSFYPGNTIYF
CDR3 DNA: TGTGCCAGCAGTTTCTATCCAGGAAACACCATATATTTT

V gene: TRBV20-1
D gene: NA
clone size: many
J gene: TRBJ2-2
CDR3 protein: CSAAKTGTDTGELFF
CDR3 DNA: TGCAGTGCTGCGAAAACTGGGACTGACACCGGGGAGCTGTTTTTT